This TCR beta chain is from a study of cytomegalovirus exposure and HLA in healthy donors. Notes on the study in general: CMV serostatus was the only recorded immune exposure for donors. Despite most TCR sequences being rare, some public TCRs occurred in many donors.

60 Vbeta and 13 Jbeta primers were used in PCR. Data came from immunoSEQ multiplex PCR; TCRdb stores just in-frame clones and leaves some out. This sample has around 150,000 clones, with approximately 85% found just once. About this clone: Its antigen is not identified.

CDR3 length equals 16 residues. J gave up 9 bases and V 2 bases, and 15 bases lay outside the gene matches. Per germline, CDR1 MNHEY and CDR2 SVGAGI. At the time of sampling, donors were nominally healthy, though unrecorded immune exposures were likely. This chain connects TRBV6-5 to TRBJ2-7, with 8 bases that match TRBD1. The sample was PBMCs. The receptor was isolated from a man aged 50 or older in good health and CMV-seropositive. CDR3 sequence reads: CASSYVPGQVGGGQYF. CDR3 nucleotides: TGTGCCAGCAGTTACGTTCCGGGACAGGTGGGGGGCGGGCAGTACTTC.